This T cell receptor beta chain was identified during a study of Ad26.COV2.S vaccination and SARS-CoV-2 variants. Treatment here: 15 to 20 received Ad26.COV2.S at low or high dose, single or two shots; roughly 5 received placebo; per-sample allocation not given. The samples were gathered on day 63 after the first injection of vaccine or placebo. V gave up 0 bases and J gave up 4 bases, with 12 bases separating them. This CDR3 comprises 15 residues. CDR1 is SGHRS, CDR2 YFSETQ, per germline. TCRdb's table, derived via immunoSEQ multiplex PCR, lists solely in-frame clones and lacks some. The sample consists of roughly 400,000 clones, 75% to 90% of them appearing once.

Sequencing was performed on peripheral blood, taken in a trial of Ad26.COV2.S vaccine versus placebo. The genes are TRBV5-1 and TRBJ2-3; D is ambiguous. The receptor's source is a person aged 18-65 years who received the Ad26.COV2.S COVID-19 vaccine or a placebo. The CDR3 DNA reads TGCGCCAGCAGCTTGGCCTTGATAAGGCCAGATACGCAGTATTTT. Translated, it gives CASSLALIRPDTQYF.